This TCR beta chain comes out of a study of T cells in Graves' hyperthyroidism and ophthalmopathy. As for the study in general: Pretreatment peripheral blood was obtained at initial diagnosis.

RNA transcripts served as the template for amplifying TCR beta CDR3 regions. HTBI primers were employed in a first-round RT-PCR of the TCR CDR3. TCRdb processed the multiplex PCR reads anew with MiXCR; each CDR3 protein has one entry. Of around 300,000 distinct CDR3 sequences listed, less than 30% are singletons. The table lists this clonotype with many counts. Its target is not known. Findings of the study overall: Blood shared most expanded thyroid clonotypes above 0.001.

Patients were excluded because of uncontrolled infection, other autoimmune disease, pregnancy or lactation. PBMCs were derived from 7.5 to 10 ml fresh peripheral blood. V was pared by 7 bases and J by 4 bases, with 14 bases between. The CDR3 runs to 15 residues. CDR1 is MNHNS, CDR2 SASEGT, per germline. The receptor was isolated from a man aged 35 to 55 with Graves' hyperthyroidism that later progressed to Graves' ophthalmopathy. This chain links TRBV6-1 with TRBJ2-6, with D tentatively TRBD1 (6 bases). The sequencing input was blood. CDR3 nucleotides: TGTGCCAGCAACCCGGACAGTTCCGGGGCCAACGTCCTGACTTTC. Protein: CASNPDSSGANVLTF.